These T cell receptor beta chains were read from a single sample in a study of blood T cell repertoires in COVID-19. The table came from immunoSEQ multiplex PCR; TCRdb's copy has only in-frame clones and leaves some out. The table records about 190,000 clones, around four fifths of them present only once. Source material: peripheral blood. Source of these receptors: a woman aged 70-85 years with active or convalescent COVID-19. Each CDR3 is given with its conserved first and last residue.

TRBV15,TRBJ2-5,CATSRNGLPGETQYF
TRBV6-1,TRBJ1-3,CASSDLRVLSGNTIYF
TRBV19,TRBJ2-7,CASSWTGEHEQYF
TRBV5-1,TRBJ2-6,CASKVLASGANVLTF
TRBV30,TRBJ1-1,CAWSAPTGVGTEAFF
TRBV5-1,TRBJ2-2,CASSLVGGQINTGELFF
TRBV4-1,TRBJ1-3,CASSQVRRDPGNTIYF
TRBV30,TRBJ1-5,CAWSGGPGQPQHF
TRBV29-1,TRBJ2-5,CSVDRWGGEETQYF
TRBV9,TRBJ2-7,CASSALPGGEQYF
TRBV5-5,TRBJ2-5,CASSPQGQELQETQYF
TRBV6-5,TRBJ2-7,CASRWASGYSYEQYF
TRBV5-6,TRBJ2-2,CASSSGLAGNTGELFF
TRBV12-5,TRBJ1-2,CASGSDQGNGYTF
TRBV6-5,TRBJ2-7,CASTQAGGGSEQYF
TRBV27,TRBJ1-1,CASSSGLSRGGMNTEAFF
TRBV5-4,TRBJ2-3,CASSLELAGYIGLADTQYF
TRBV6-6,TRBJ1-2,CASSTPRGALNYGYTF
TRBV19,TRBJ1-5,CASSMTANSNQPQHF
TRBV11-2,TRBJ2-2,CASSPRGGRITGELFF
TRBV21-1,TRBJ2-5,CASSKEVGGGPETQYF
TRBV2,TRBJ2-7,CASSSGRGRYEQYF
TRBV28,TRBJ2-5,CASGSPRRGRRETQYF
TRBV7-6,TRBJ2-3,CASSLNQGRGQYF
TRBV15,TRBJ1-2,CATSRVLAHGYTF
TRBV11-3,TRBJ2-7,CASSPYGGTSGQSYEQYF
TRBV30,TRBJ2-7,CAWRSAYEQYF
TRBV6-5,TRBJ2-3,CASSRNTDTQYF
TRBV19,TRBJ1-5,CASSIAEWGGQPQHF
TRBV9,TRBJ2-5,CASSGDLGGQETQYF
TRBV28,TRBJ2-2,CASLQGGGTGELFF
TRBV30,TRBJ2-3,CAWSGGLAGSDTQYF
TRBV4-2,TRBJ1-1,CASSPRLQGAPEAFF
TRBV19,TRBJ2-2,CASSIDRGTGELFF
TRBV11-2,TRBJ2-7,CASSIRDRGVEQYF
TRBV6-4,TRBJ2-5,CASSAIEGETQYF
TRBV4-1,TRBJ2-3,CASSQRKGKGATDTQYF
TRBV7-3,TRBJ2-1,CASSLGPTGTMYNEQFF
TRBV18,TRBJ1-1,CASSPHIGDTEAFF
TRBV27,TRBJ2-1,CASSSSGRARNEQFF
TRBV12-2,TRBJ2-7,CASRLVYRNKWREQYF